The 4 T cell receptor beta chains below all came from one sample that was sequenced in a study of tumor-infiltrating lymphocytes in oesophageal squamous cell carcinoma. TCRdb analysed the PCR reads with MiXCR anew, one entry per CDR3 protein. The data contain some 16,000 distinct CDR3 sequences, approximately 45% of them singletons. What was sequenced was normal esophageal tissue next to the tumor. These receptors were taken from a female donor with esophageal squamous cell carcinoma.

This clonotype has at least ten counts. The V gene is TRBV5-8, the J gene TRBJ2-1; tentative D call: TRBD1 (5 bases). The DNA end favors TRBJ2-7, so the J call may be wrong. Germline V lookup: CDR1 SGHTS, CDR2 YDEGEE. CDR3 size: 13 residues. CDR3 sequence (DNA): TGTGCCAGCGACCGCCTGCAGGGCGGCGAGCAGTACTTC. It specifies CASDRLQGGEQYF.

In this sample, this clonotype turned up many times. The chain carries TRBV14 and TRBJ2-2; D may be TRBD1 (6 bases). The CDR3 runs to 15 residues. Germline CDR1 reads SGHDN; CDR2 reads FVKESK. V was shortened by 3 bases and J by 0 bases, with 8 bases between the two germline ends. The CDR3 loop reads CASSHWTANTGELFF. The DNA of the CDR3 is TGTGCCAGCAGCCACTGGACAGCGAACACCGGGGAGCTGTTTTTT.

In this sample, this clonotype turned up many times. The chain employs TRBV6-1 and TRBJ1-5; 7 nucleotides match TRBD1. CDR3 size: 21 residues. Germline V gene lookup returns CDR1 MNHNS and CDR2 SASEGT. V shed 7 bases, J shed 0 bases, and the junction held 24 bases outside the gene matches. CDR3 coding DNA: TGTGCCAGCACCGAGACGAGGGCCGTGGGAGACAGGGTTTTTAGCAATCAGCCCCAGCATTTT. It encodes CASTETRAVGDRVFSNQPQHF.

The chain links TRBV7-8 to TRBJ2-4; D is uncertain. This CDR3 has 13 residues. V shed 0 bases and J shed 8 bases, with 8 bases lying between them. CDR1 and CDR2 from the germline V gene are SGHVS and FQNEAQ. The CDR3 DNA reads as TGTGCCAGCAGCTTAGCACAGTTAGACATTCAGTACTTC. Translating gives CASSLAQLDIQYF.